Listed below are T cell receptor beta chains from one sample, sequenced in a study of siplizumab effects on memory and regulatory T cells. Repertoires were generated with immunoSEQ multiplex PCR, while TCRdb's copy carries only in-frame clones and drops some. The profile shows about 50,000 clones, roughly 87% of them singletons. The sequenced material came from naive CD8+ T cells sorted from blood. These receptors were taken from a human donor in good health. Each CDR3 is given with its conserved first and last residue. D genes are given only for firm matches. Clone size is shown for a subset of rows, as once, few, many or a class of expanded clone.

J gene,clone size,D gene,V gene,CDR3 DNA,CDR3 protein
TRBJ1-1,.,.,TRBV6-4,TGTGCCAGCAGTGACACCACAGGTGAAGCTTTCTTT,CASSDTTGEAFF
TRBJ2-3,.,TRBD1,TRBV19,TGTGCCAGTAGTATCGGACAGGGGAGCACAGATACGCAGTATTTT,CASSIGQGSTDTQYF
TRBJ1-5,once,.,TRBV4-1,TGCGCCAGCAGCCTTAATGGAGACGGATCGAGCAATCAGCCCCAGCATTTT,CASSLNGDGSSNQPQHF
TRBJ2-7,.,.,TRBV10-3,TGTGCCATCAGTGAGTCGTGGACATACTACGAGCAGTACTTC,CAISESWTYYEQYF
TRBJ2-1,.,.,TRBV29-1,TGCAGCGTTGACGGGTTGGGTCCCTACAATGAGCAGTTCTTC,CSVDGLGPYNEQFF
TRBJ1-5,.,.,TRBV4-1,TGCGCCAGCAGCCAAGCGCCGTCCGATCAGCCCCAGCATTTT,CASSQAPSDQPQHF
TRBJ2-1,.,TRBD2,TRBV7-9,TGTGCCAGCAGCTTAAGCGGGAGCTCCTACAATGAGCAGTTCTTC,CASSLSGSSYNEQFF
TRBJ1-3,.,.,TRBV19,TGTGCCAGTAGTAACCAGGCTACTGGAAACACCATATATTTT,CASSNQATGNTIYF
TRBJ1-5,once,.,TRBV27,TGTGCCAGCAGTTTATTCAATCAGCCCCAGCATTTT,CASSLFNQPQHF
TRBJ1-1,.,TRBD1,TRBV7-9,TGTGCCAGCAGCCCCCAAACATCGACAGGGAGGATGAACACTGAAGCTTTCTTT,CASSPQTSTGRMNTEAFF
TRBJ2-3,.,TRBD2,TRBV19,TGTGCCAGTCGTGCGGGGGGCCTCACTCATACGCAGTATTTT,CASRAGGLTHTQYF
TRBJ2-2,.,TRBD2,TRBV4-1,TGCGCCAGCAGCCAGTCCGGGACTAGCGGGAGGGCCCCTAGCACCGGGGAGCTGTTTTTT,CASSQSGTSGRAPSTGELFF
TRBJ1-2,.,.,TRBV19,TGTGCCAGTAGTCTGCAGGGATTATTACTTGGCTACACCTTC,CASSLQGLLLGYTF
TRBJ2-1,.,.,TRBV14,TGTGCCAGCAGCCAAGATATGGGGAATGAGCAGTTCTTC,CASSQDMGNEQFF
TRBJ2-3,.,TRBD1,TRBV14,TGTGCCAGCAGCCAATTTTTACAGGGGCAGAGCACAGATACGCAGTATTTT,CASSQFLQGQSTDTQYF
TRBJ2-1,.,.,TRBV29-1,TGCAGCGTTCTCCGGGGCTACAATGAGCAGTTCTTC,CSVLRGYNEQFF
TRBJ1-2,.,TRBD1,TRBV9,TGTGCCAGCAGCGGGGGACAGGGGAAGCTCTATGGCTACACCTTC,CASSGGQGKLYGYTF
TRBJ2-2,few,TRBD2,TRBV6-1,TGTGCCAGCAGTGAAACGGGAGGGTTAGCCGGGGAGCTGTTTTTT,CASSETGGLAGELFF
TRBJ2-3,.,TRBD1,TRBV7-3,TGTGCCAGCAGTACCGGGACAGCTAGCACAGATACGCAGTATTTT,CASSTGTASTDTQYF
TRBJ2-1,.,.,TRBV4-2,TGTGCCAGCAGCACGCGACGGTTCAATGAGCAGTTCTTC,CASSTRRFNEQFF
TRBJ2-5,.,TRBD1,TRBV4-2,TGTGCCAGCCGGGACAGGGGGAAGGAAGAGACCCAGTACTTC,CASRDRGKEETQYF
TRBJ2-3,.,.,TRBV9,TGTGCCAGCAGCGTAGGACCCAGCTCCGGGAGCACAGATACGCAGTATTTT,CASSVGPSSGSTDTQYF
TRBJ1-4,.,.,TRBV25-1,TGTGCCAGCAGTGAATGGGGGTTTAATGAAAAACTGTTTTTT,CASSEWGFNEKLFF
TRBJ1-5,.,.,TRBV27,TGTGCCAGCATTCCAACCAAATATAGCAATCAGCCCCAGCATTTT,CASIPTKYSNQPQHF
TRBJ1-2,.,.,TRBV7-2,TGTGCCAGCAGCCCCGCCGGGGCCGGAGGGAACTATGGCTACACCTTC,CASSPAGAGGNYGYTF
TRBJ2-7,.,TRBD1,TRBV30,TGTGCCTGGAGGGGACAGGGGGCCTACGAGCAGTACTTC,CAWRGQGAYEQYF
TRBJ2-7,once,TRBD2,TRBV19,TGTGCCAGTAGTTTGAGCGGGAGTCCTCACGAGCAGTACTTC,CASSLSGSPHEQYF
TRBJ1-1,once,.,TRBV19,TGTGCCAGTAGTATGTGGGGGAACACTGAAGCTTTCTTT,CASSMWGNTEAFF
TRBJ2-1,.,TRBD2,TRBV28,TGTGCCAGCAGTTTAAATAGCGGGGGAAGAAACAATGAGCAGTTCTTC,CASSLNSGGRNNEQFF
TRBJ2-2,.,.,TRBV5-4,TGTGCCAGCAACCCCCGGGGCACCGGGGAGCTGTTTTTT,CASNPRGTGELFF
TRBJ2-7,.,TRBD2,TRBV5-1,TGCGCCAGCAGCCCGAGTGGACTAGCGGGAGTGTCCTACGAGCAGTACTTC,CASSPSGLAGVSYEQYF
TRBJ2-1,.,TRBD2,TRBV19,TGTGCCAGTAGTATATTGGCTAGCGGGAGTCTGGATGAGCAGTTCTTC,CASSILASGSLDEQFF
TRBJ2-3,.,.,TRBV6-5,TGTGCCAGCAGTTACTCGACCACCTCTGGGATAGATACGCAGTATTTT,CASSYSTTSGIDTQYF
TRBJ1-3,.,TRBD1,TRBV5-1,TGCGCCAGCAGCTCGGGGAACAGGGGGCATTGGGACACCATATATTTT,CASSSGNRGHWDTIYF
TRBJ2-7,.,.,TRBV5-6,TGTGCCAGCAGCCGGCGACAGGTCTCCTACGAGCAGTACTTC,CASSRRQVSYEQYF
TRBJ1-5,.,.,TRBV19,TGTGCCAGTAGCCGCGGAGGGGGCAATCAGCCCCAGCATTTT,CASSRGGGNQPQHF
TRBJ2-7,.,.,TRBV11-1,TGTGCCAGCAGCTCACTAGGGTACGAGCAGTACTTC,CASSSLGYEQYF
TRBJ1-2,.,.,TRBV14,TGTGCCAGCAGCCAAGGCGTGAGGACCTATGCTGACTACACCTTC,CASSQGVRTYADYTF
TRBJ2-3,.,.,TRBV27,TGTGCCAGCAGTCGGGACTGGGGAGATACGCAGTATTTT,CASSRDWGDTQYF
TRBJ2-3,.,TRBD1,TRBV27,TGTTTCACGGGACAGATTAACACAGATACGCAGTATTTT,CFTGQINTDTQYF
TRBJ1-1,.,.,TRBV6-5,TGTGCCAGCAGCCTTTTGGGGGTTAACACTGAAGCTTTCTTT,CASSLLGVNTEAFF
TRBJ1-2,.,TRBD1,TRBV25-1,TGTGCCAGCAGTCAGACAGGGGTTGGCTACACCTTC,CASSQTGVGYTF
TRBJ2-5,.,.,TRBV5-1,TGCGCCAGCACTGGACAGTTCAATTCTTGGTACCAAGAGACCCAGTACTTC,CASTGQFNSWYQETQYF
TRBJ2-5,.,.,TRBV7-9,TGTGCCAGCAGCTTAGGGCTTTCGAAAGAGACCCAGTACTTC,CASSLGLSKETQYF
TRBJ1-1,.,.,TRBV19,TGTGCCAGTAGTATGTCGAAGACGGAAGCTTTCTTT,CASSMSKTEAFF
TRBJ2-1,.,TRBD2,TRBV27,TGTGCCAGCAGTAATAGCGGGAGCTCCTACAATGAGCAGTTCTTC,CASSNSGSSYNEQFF